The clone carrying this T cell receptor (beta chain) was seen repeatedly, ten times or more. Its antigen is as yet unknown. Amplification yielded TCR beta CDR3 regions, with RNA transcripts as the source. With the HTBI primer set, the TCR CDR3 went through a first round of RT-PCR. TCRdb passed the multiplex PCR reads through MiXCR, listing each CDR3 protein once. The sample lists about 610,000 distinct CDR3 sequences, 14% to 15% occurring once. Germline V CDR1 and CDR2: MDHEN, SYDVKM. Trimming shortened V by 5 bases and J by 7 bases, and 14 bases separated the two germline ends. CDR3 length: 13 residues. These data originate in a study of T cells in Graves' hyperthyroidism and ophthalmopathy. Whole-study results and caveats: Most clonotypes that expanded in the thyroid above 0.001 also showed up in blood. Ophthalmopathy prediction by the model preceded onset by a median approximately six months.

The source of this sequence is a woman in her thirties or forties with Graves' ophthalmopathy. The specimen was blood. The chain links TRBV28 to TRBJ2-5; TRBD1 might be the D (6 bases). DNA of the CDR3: TGTGCCAGCAGTCAATGGGGGCTCAGGACCCAGTACTTC. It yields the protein CASSQWGLRTQYF.